One and the same sample provided the 17 T cell receptor beta chains below, sequenced in a study of blood T cell repertoires in COVID-19. Method: immunoSEQ multiplex PCR; TCRdb's copy keeps in-frame clones and lacks some. The sample lists fewer than 180,000 clones, more than 80% occurring once. Sequencing input: peripheral blood. These receptor sequences come from a man between 70 and 80 years old with acute or convalescent COVID-19.

CDR3 residues: CASSLQVAGGQETQYF. DNA for the CDR3: TGTGCCAGCAGCTTACAGGTCGCAGGGGGGCAAGAGACCCAGTACTTC. The rearrangement joins TRBV7-3 to TRBJ2-5; D perhaps matches TRBD1 (7 bases). This CDR3 is built from 16 residues. V was trimmed by 2 bases and J by 2 bases, leaving 15 bases between them. CDR1 is SGHTA and CDR2 is FQGTGA in the germline V gene.

V is TRBV5-4 and J is TRBJ2-1; D is uncertain. The CDR3 spans 16 residues. Germline assignment: CDR1 SGHNT and CDR2 YYREEE (reference sequence). V gave up 0 bases and J gave up 3 bases, with 13 bases separating them. The CDR3: CASSLAVNIGYNEQFF. CDR3 DNA sequence: TGTGCCAGCAGCTTGGCTGTTAATATCGGCTACAATGAGCAGTTCTTC.

The chain carries TRBV4-1 and TRBJ2-3; TRBD2 might be the D (6 bases). Germline CDR1 is MGHRA and CDR2 is YSYEKL. V lost 6 bases to trimming and J lost 6 bases, with 28 bases between them. The CDR3 covers 18 residues. CDR3 coding DNA: TGCGCCAGCAGTCAACCCCCCTTAGGGACCGACGCGGGGGATACGCAGTATTTT. Translating it yields CASSQPPLGTDAGDTQYF.

This clone appeared once. The chain carries TRBV14 and TRBJ1-1, with 8 bases aligning to TRBD1. The V gene's germline CDR1 is SGHDN and CDR2 FVKESK. V lost 2 bases and J lost 5; bases outside the gene matches: 1. This CDR3 has 13 amino acids. The CDR3 coding sequence is TGTGCCAGCAGCCAAAACAGGGGGACTGAAGCTTTCTTT. Translation: CASSQNRGTEAFF. The whole variable domain, remainder taken from reference TRBV14 and TRBJ1-1, is EAGVTQFPSHSVIEKGQTVTLRCDPISGHDNLYWYRRVMGKEIKFLLHFVKESKQDESGMPNNRFLAERTGGTYSTLKVQPAELEDSGVYFCASSQNRGTEAFFGQGTRLTVV.

This clone has just one count. This chain connects TRBV6-5 to TRBJ1-4; D unclear. V was pared by 11 bases and J by 8 bases, with 9 bases between. The CDR3 has 10 amino acids. The germline gives CDR1 MNHEY, CDR2 SVGAGI. In DNA form, the CDR3 reads TGTGCCCGTCACAGAGAAAAACTGTTTTTT. Protein product: CARHREKLFF.

The chain recombines TRBV9 with TRBJ2-3; 11 bases fit TRBD2. This CDR3 is built from 18 residues. J lost 5 bases, V lost 4 bases, and 15 bases had no gene match. CDR1 and CDR2 (germline): SGDLS, YYNGEE. The CDR3 loop is CASSPHPIAGGPEDTQYF. The CDR3 DNA reads TGTGCCAGCAGCCCCCACCCAATAGCGGGGGGGCCGGAAGATACGCAGTATTTT.

The chain uses TRBV30 and TRBJ1-1; possibly TRBD1 for D (6 bases). Trimming removed 5 bases from V and 1 base from J, with 8 bases in between. There are 12 residues in the CDR3. Germline V gene data show CDR1 as GTSNPN and CDR2 as SVGIG (reference sequence). The CDR3 spells CAWGQPNTEAFF. The DNA for the CDR3 is TGTGCCTGGGGACAGCCGAACACTGAAGCTTTCTTT.

The CDR3 region is CASSPTGSGANVLTF. CDR3 coding DNA: TGTGCCAGCAGCCCGACAGGGTCTGGGGCCAACGTCCTGACTTTC. The chain is built from TRBV6-5 and TRBJ2-6; 7 bases fit TRBD1. This CDR3 has 15 amino acids. With 6 bases clipped from V and 1 base from J, the junction kept 3 bases outside the gene matches. Germline values: CDR1 MNHEY, CDR2 SVGAGI.

This CDR3 reads CASSSGAANYGYTF. The CDR3 region has the DNA TGCGCCAGCAGCTCAGGGGCAGCTAACTATGGCTACACCTTC. The J gene is TRBJ1-2, the V gene TRBV5-1; TRBD1 might be the D (6 bases). Per germline, CDR1 SGHRS and CDR2 YFSETQ. V dropped 3 bases and J dropped 0 bases, with 9 bases sitting between them. The CDR3 has 14 amino acids.

In DNA form, the CDR3 reads TGTGCCAGCAGTCCCCAAGGTCGCGGCCGCACCGGGGAGCTGTTTTTT. Its translation is CASSPQGRGRTGELFF. The chain joins TRBV28 to TRBJ2-2; D is undetermined. The V gene lost 5 bases and the J gene lost 4 bases, with 17 bases spanning the gap. Germline loops: CDR1 MDHEN, CDR2 SYDVKM. The CDR3 runs to 16 residues.

Here the CDR3 DNA reads TGTGCCAGCAGTCAAACAGGGGGCGAAGGCTACACCTTC. This encodes CASSQTGGEGYTF. The rearrangement joins TRBV28 to TRBJ1-2; 9 bases agree with TRBD1. Per germline, CDR1 MDHEN and CDR2 SYDVKM. The J segment lost 8 bases and the V segment lost 5 bases, leaving 6 bases of the junction unmatched. CDR3 length equals 13 residues.

This chain links TRBV5-4 with TRBJ1-2, with 9 bases that match TRBD1. CDR3 length equals 16 residues. Germline V gives CDR1 SGHNT, CDR2 YYREEE (reference sequence). Trimming removed 0 bases from V and 9 bases from J; junction bases left unmatched: 12. The CDR3 region has the DNA TGTGCCAGCAGCTTGGGGGGCGGGACAGGGACGATGCGCTACACCTTC. This gives the protein CASSLGGGTGTMRYTF.

This chain connects TRBV9 to TRBJ2-1; 11 nucleotides match TRBD2. There are 17 residues in the CDR3. Trimming removed 4 bases from V and 0 bases from J; junction bases left unmatched: 6. Germline loops: CDR1 SGDLS, CDR2 YYNGEE. CDR3 in DNA: TGTGCCAGCAGCCCACGACTAGCGGGGCCCTCCTACAATGAGCAGTTCTTC. This encodes CASSPRLAGPSYNEQFF.

This chain uses TRBV25-1 with TRBJ2-3, with 7 bases aligning to TRBD1. This CDR3 comprises 17 residues. In germline, CDR1 is MGHDK, CDR2 SYGVNS. Trimming removed 6 bases from V and 0 bases from J; junction bases left unmatched: 12. The DNA for the CDR3 is TGTGCCAGCAGCCCCCACAGGGGATGGCAGAGCACAGATACGCAGTATTTT. Protein product: CASSPHRGWQSTDTQYF.

J is TRBJ1-5 and V is TRBV5-6; D gene unclear. The germline gives CDR1 SGHDT, CDR2 YYEEEE. The length of the CDR3 is 13 residues. V was shortened by 4 bases and J by 4 bases, with 9 bases between the two germline ends. CDR3 sequence (DNA): TGTGCCAGCAGCGTCAGTACGAATCAGCCCCAGCATTTT. This gives the protein CASSVSTNQPQHF.

CDR3 in amino acids: CASSEGTGGLTQYF. The CDR3 DNA sequence: TGTGCCAGCAGTGAGGGGACAGGGGGCTTGACCCAGTACTTC. This chain uses TRBV6-1 with TRBJ2-5; 12 positions agree with TRBD1. Germline CDR1 reads MNHNS; CDR2 reads SASEGT. The CDR3 has 14 residues. V lost 3 bases to trimming and J lost 7 bases; unmatched junction nucleotides: 3.

The chain couples TRBV24-1 to TRBJ2-1; 9 bases fit TRBD2. J was trimmed by 2 bases and V by 9 bases; bases with no gene match: 7. Germline-derived CDR1 and CDR2 are KGHDR and SFDVKD. There are 15 residues in the CDR3. CDR3 amino acids: CATAETSGPYNEQFF. The DNA of the CDR3 is TGTGCCACCGCCGAGACTAGCGGTCCCTACAATGAGCAGTTCTTC.